The 25 T cell receptor beta chains reported below all come from one sample, sequenced in a study of beta chain features in type 1 diabetes. The sequenced template was cDNA made from the entire isolated RNA. Profiled with immunoSEQ multiplex PCR; TCRdb holds only in-frame clones, not every one. The sample carries under 250,000 clones, around an eighth recorded once. Sequencing was performed on naive CD4+ T cells from blood. The origin of the receptors is a woman in her 40s in good health.

This clone occurred a few times. The genes are TRBV7-9 and TRBJ1-1; possibly TRBD1 for D (5 bases). The CDR3 spans 13 residues. Trimming removed 3 bases at V and 6 bases at J, with 11 bases between. CDR1 is SEHNR, CDR2 FQNEAQ, per germline (reference sequence). The CDR3 protein is CASSFGGGPEAFF. The CDR3 coding sequence is TGTGCCAGCAGCTTTGGGGGAGGGCCTGAAGCTTTCTTT. Together with reference TRBV7-9 and TRBJ1-1, the CDR3 gives the full variable domain: DTGVSQNPRHKITKRGQNVTFRCDPISEHNRLYWYRQTLGQGPEFLTYFQNEAQLEKSRLLSDRFSAERPKGSFSTLEIQRTEQGDSAMYLCASSFGGGPEAFFGQGTRLTVV.

The rearrangement joins TRBV11-2 to TRBJ2-7, with D maybe TRBD1 (6 bases). The CDR3 is 15 residues long. V was shortened by 0 bases and J by 4 bases, with 13 bases between the two germline ends. Germline V gene sequence: CDR1 SGHAT, CDR2 FQNNGV. CDR3 loop: CASSLDLGGWYEQYF. The CDR3 nucleotides are TGTGCCAGCAGCTTAGATCTTGGGGGCTGGTACGAGCAGTACTTC. Full variable domain (rest looked up from reference TRBV11-2 and TRBJ2-7): EAGVAQSPRYKIIEKRQSVAFWCNPISGHATLYWYQQILGQGPKLLIQFQNNGVVDDSQLPKDRFSAERLKGVDSTLKIQPAKLEDSAVYLCASSLDLGGWYEQYFGPGTRLTVT.

This chain uses TRBV5-1 with TRBJ1-2; 10 bases are shared with TRBD1. CDR3 length equals 14 residues. V was clipped by 0 bases and J by 6 bases; unmatched bases: 2. Germline lookup yields CDR1 SGHRS and CDR2 YFSETQ. The CDR3 here is CASSLGQGANGYTF. CDR3 bases: TGCGCCAGCAGCTTGGGACAGGGGGCGAATGGCTACACCTTC.

The gene calls are TRBV11-2 and TRBJ2-5, with D tentatively TRBD1 (6 bases). Per the germline V gene, CDR1 is SGHAT and CDR2 is FQNNGV. Deletions cut 6 bases from V and 5 bases from J, with 10 bases between. This CDR3 has 12 residues. The CDR3 reads CASRTGRETQYF. For the CDR3, the DNA is TGTGCCAGCAGAACAGGGCGGGAGACCCAGTACTTC. The whole variable domain, remainder taken from reference TRBV11-2 and TRBJ2-5, is EAGVAQSPRYKIIEKRQSVAFWCNPISGHATLYWYQQILGQGPKLLIQFQNNGVVDDSQLPKDRFSAERLKGVDSTLKIQPAKLEDSAVYLCASRTGRETQYFGPGTRLLVL.

The CDR3 region is CASSRTGVTEAFF. Written as DNA, the CDR3 is TGTGCCAGCAGCCGAACAGGGGTCACTGAAGCTTTCTTT. V is TRBV7-2 and J is TRBJ1-1; 7 bases map to TRBD1. CDR3 length: 13 amino acids. The V segment lost 5 bases and the J segment 4 bases; nucleotides outside the gene matches: 4. Germline CDR1 reads SGHTA; CDR2 reads FQGNSA.

The genes are TRBV14 and TRBJ2-7; TRBD2 is a possible D gene (6 bases). This CDR3 spans 11 amino acids. V was shortened by 3 bases and J by 8 bases, with 8 bases between the two germline ends. Per germline, CDR1 SGHDN and CDR2 FVKESK. The CDR3 region has the DNA TGTGCCAGCAGCCAGGGGGGTAAGCAGTACTTC. Residues: CASSQGGKQYF.

The rearrangement links TRBV5-1 to TRBJ1-1; 7 bases map to TRBD1. The length of the CDR3 is 17 residues. Germline V gene lookup returns CDR1 SGHRS and CDR2 YFSETQ. Trimming took 4 bases from V and 2 from J; bases not matched to a gene: 14. CDR3 nucleotides: TGCGCCAGCAGCCTACGACAGGGAATGAGGTCAAACACTGAAGCTTTCTTT. Translated: CASSLRQGMRSNTEAFF.

DNA for the CDR3: TGTGCCAGCAGTTACGCCGGGACAGAGATCGAGCAGTACTTC. Amino acids: CASSYAGTEIEQYF. The chain couples TRBV6-6 to TRBJ2-7; 7 bases map to TRBD1. V trimming: 2 bases; J trimming: 6 bases; junction bases outside the gene matches: 7. Germline V gene data show CDR1 as MNHNY and CDR2 as SVGAGI (reference sequence). The CDR3 length is 14 residues.

J is TRBJ1-3 and V is TRBV2, with 7 bases fitting TRBD1. Germline loops: CDR1 SNHLY, CDR2 FYNNEI. The CDR3 extends over 18 amino acids. Trimming at V came to 5 bases and at J to 0 bases, leaving 13 bases not matched to a gene. The CDR3 spells CASSYSGTASYSGNTIYF. In DNA, the CDR3 is TGTGCCAGCAGTTACTCCGGGACAGCGTCCTACTCTGGAAACACCATATATTTT.

This clone was seen many times. J is TRBJ2-5 and V is TRBV29-1, with D tentatively TRBD2 (6 bases). This CDR3 has 12 residues. CDR1 SQVTM and CDR2 ANQGSEA come from the germline V gene. V was clipped by 6 bases and J by 4 bases, with 12 bases between them. The CDR3 protein is CSVTSDGETQYF. CDR3 sequence (DNA): TGCAGCGTGACTAGTGACGGAGAGACCCAGTACTTC. The whole variable domain, remainder taken from reference TRBV29-1 and TRBJ2-5, is SAVISQKPSRDICQRGTSLTIQCQVDSQVTMMFWYRQQPGQSLTLIATANQGSEATYESGFVIDKFPISRPNLTFSTLTVSNMSPEDSSIYLCSVTSDGETQYFGPGTRLLVL.

The V call is TRBV11-3, the J call TRBJ2-2; 8 nucleotides agree with TRBD1. Germline V gene sequence: CDR1 SGHNT, CDR2 YENEEA. The trim removed 3 bases at V and 0 bases at J, leaving 9 bases unmatched. This CDR3 region has 18 residues. Here the CDR3 DNA reads TGTGCCAGCAGCTTGAGGACAGGGCCGCAGACGAACACCGGGGAGCTGTTTTTT. It encodes CASSLRTGPQTNTGELFF.

The CDR3 sequence is CASSLRGGRNEQFF. In DNA, the CDR3 is TGTGCCAGCAGTCTACGGGGGGGCCGGAATGAGCAGTTCTTC. The chain combines TRBV2 with TRBJ2-1; 8 bases are a match to TRBD2. This CDR3 has 14 residues. Germline lookup yields CDR1 SNHLY and CDR2 FYNNEI. The J segment lost 7 bases and the V segment lost 5 bases, leaving 7 bases of the junction unmatched. The variable domain in full, with the rest retrieved from reference TRBV2 and TRBJ2-1, is EPEVTQTPSHQVTQMGQEVILRCVPISNHLYFYWYRQILGQKVEFLVSFYNNEISEKSEIFDDQFSVERPDGSNFTLKIRSTKLEDSAMYFCASSLRGGRNEQFFGPGTRLTVL.

This clone came up a few times. The chain joins TRBV2 to TRBJ1-1; 7 positions match TRBD1. V was pared by 6 bases and J by 3 bases, with 4 bases of the junction left unmatched. Germline lookup yields CDR1 SNHLY and CDR2 FYNNEI. This CDR3 spans 13 amino acids. CDR3 protein: CASRATGDTEAFF. The CDR3 region has the DNA TGTGCCAGCAGGGCAACAGGGGACACTGAAGCTTTCTTT. The whole variable domain, remainder taken from reference TRBV2 and TRBJ1-1, is EPEVTQTPSHQVTQMGQEVILRCVPISNHLYFYWYRQILGQKVEFLVSFYNNEISEKSEIFDDQFSVERPDGSNFTLKIRSTKLEDSAMYFCASRATGDTEAFFGQGTRLTVV.

The V call is TRBV7-2, the J call TRBJ2-3; possible D gene TRBD1, 5 bases. This CDR3 has 15 amino acids. Germline CDR1 is SGHTA and CDR2 is FQGNSA. V gave up 1 base and J gave up 7 bases, with 15 bases separating them. The CDR3: CASSLVGDPQHTQYF. The CDR3 nucleotides are TGTGCCAGCAGCTTAGTAGGGGATCCACAGCATACGCAGTATTTT.

The chain is built from TRBV5-1 and TRBJ1-4; weak D call: TRBD1 (6 bases). From germline, CDR1 is SGHRS and CDR2 YFSETQ. The CDR3 sequence is 15 residues long. The V end was cut by 4 bases, the J end by 3 bases, with 13 bases between. DNA for the CDR3: TGCGCCAGCAGCGGACGAGGGGGTCCTAATGAAAAACTGTTTTTT. As protein: CASSGRGGPNEKLFF.

V usage is TRBV7-2 and J usage is TRBJ2-3, with 9 bases that match TRBD1. The V gene's germline CDR1 is SGHTA and CDR2 FQGNSA. CDR3 length: 14 amino acids. With V trimmed by 4 bases and J by 12 bases, 11 bases remained unmatched. The CDR3 coding sequence is TGTGCCAGCAGCTCCGGGACAGGGAATCGGCTTCAGTATTTT. Translated, it gives CASSSGTGNRLQYF.

The gene calls are TRBV11-2 and TRBJ1-6; 8 bases line up with TRBD1. Germline lookup yields CDR1 SGHAT and CDR2 FQNNGV. V shed 5 bases and J 7 bases; nucleotides not matched to a gene: 13. The CDR3 spans 17 residues. The CDR3 loop is CASSPYLRTGMNSPLHF. The CDR3 bases are TGTGCCAGCAGCCCCTATTTGCGGACAGGGATGAATTCACCCCTCCACTTT.

The rearrangement joins TRBV13 to TRBJ1-1, with 9 bases that match TRBD1. The CDR3 is made up of 19 amino acids. The V segment lost 4 bases and the J segment 0 bases; nucleotides outside the gene matches: 15. Looked up from germline, CDR1 is PRHDT and CDR2 is FYEKMQ (reference sequence). CDR3 loop: CASSSTLTTGQGLNTEAFF. CDR3 DNA sequence: TGTGCCAGCAGCTCTACTCTTACAACGGGACAGGGATTGAACACTGAAGCTTTCTTT.

The chain uses TRBV9 and TRBJ2-3, with TRBD2 matching over 10 bases. CDR3 length: 16 residues. Germline assignment: CDR1 SGDLS and CDR2 YYNGEE. V shed 4 bases and J 2 bases; nucleotides not matched to a gene: 7. The CDR3 region has the DNA TGTGCCAGCAGCATCCGAAGCGGGGGGGCCACAGATACGCAGTATTTT. Amino acids: CASSIRSGGATDTQYF.

This clone was counted between two and nine times. In nucleotides, the CDR3 is TGTGCCAGCAGCAGTCCGGGACTAGCGGGGGGAGGCACCGGGGAGCTGTTTTTT. It specifies CASSSPGLAGGGTGELFF. This sequence joins TRBV21-1 and TRBJ2-2; TRBD2 reflects the table's D call only, with no check against the DNA. TRBV21-1 represents a pseudogene. The CDR3 loop spans 18 amino acids.

This clone was found a few times. The chain uses TRBV19 and TRBJ1-2; the D is unclear. The CDR3 is made up of 14 amino acids. From germline, CDR1 is LNHDA and CDR2 SQIVND (reference sequence). The germline V and J ends were trimmed by 3 bases and 3 bases, with 11 bases remaining between them. CDR3 sequence: CASSILGRDYGYTF. The CDR3 DNA is TGTGCCAGTAGTATCCTTGGGAGGGACTATGGCTACACCTTC.

The CDR3 DNA reads as TGTGCCAGCAGTGAGCGTCGACAAGCCAAAAACATTCAGTACTTC. It specifies CASSERRQAKNIQYF. This chain connects TRBV2 to TRBJ2-4, with D unclear. V was clipped by 3 bases and J by 0 bases, with 9 bases between them. This CDR3 has 15 amino acids. CDR1 is SNHLY and CDR2 is FYNNEI in the germline V gene.

This clone was found a few times. V usage is TRBV10-3 and J usage is TRBJ2-5; TRBD1 matches at 12 bases. The CDR3 contains 15 residues. Looked up from germline, CDR1 is ENHRY and CDR2 is SYGVKD. Trimming removed 3 bases from V and 3 bases from J; junction bases left unmatched: 2. The CDR3 DNA reads as TGTGCCATCAGTGAAGGGACAGGGGGCGAAGAGACCCAGTACTTC. Amino acids: CAISEGTGGEETQYF.

This clone was seen only a few times. This rearrangement joins TRBV7-2 to TRBJ2-7; TRBD2 matches 8 bases. This CDR3 is built from 17 residues. Germline V gives CDR1 SGHTA, CDR2 FQGNSA. V lost 2 bases and J lost 2; bases outside the gene matches: 11. CDR3 in amino acids: CASSLTSLAEGTYEQYF. DNA for the CDR3: TGTGCCAGCAGCTTAACATCACTAGCGGAGGGGACCTACGAGCAGTACTTC.

A few counts support this clone. The rearrangement uses TRBV7-2 and TRBJ2-7; 11 bases map to TRBD2. The ends lost 1 base at V and 1 base at J; junction bases unmatched: 6. Germline V CDR1 and CDR2: SGHTA, FQGNSA. CDR3 length: 17 amino acids. This chain's CDR3 is CASSLETSGTISYEQYF. The DNA of the CDR3 is TGTGCCAGCAGCTTAGAGACTAGCGGGACGATTTCCTACGAGCAGTACTTC.